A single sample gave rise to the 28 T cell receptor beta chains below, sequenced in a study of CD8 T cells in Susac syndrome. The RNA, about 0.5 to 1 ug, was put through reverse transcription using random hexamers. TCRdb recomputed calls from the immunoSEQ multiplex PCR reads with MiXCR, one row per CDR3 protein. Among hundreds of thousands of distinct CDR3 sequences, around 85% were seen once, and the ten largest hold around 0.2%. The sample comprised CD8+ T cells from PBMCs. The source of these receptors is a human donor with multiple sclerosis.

The chain's CDR3 is CASSPGTGGYEAFF. CDR3 nucleotide sequence: TGTGCCAGCAGCCCAGGGACAGGGGGCTATGAAGCTTTCTTT. The chain links TRBV7-6 to TRBJ1-1, with 12 bases fitting TRBD1. Germline V gene data show CDR1 as SGHVS and CDR2 as FNYEAQ. CDR3 size: 14 residues. The ends lost 5 bases at V and 7 bases at J; junction bases unmatched: 5.

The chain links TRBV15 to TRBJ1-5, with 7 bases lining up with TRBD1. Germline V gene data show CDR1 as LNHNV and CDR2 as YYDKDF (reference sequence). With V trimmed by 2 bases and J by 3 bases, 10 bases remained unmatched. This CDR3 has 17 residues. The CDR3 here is CATSRRYMGQFNQPQHF. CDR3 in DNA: TGTGCCACCAGCAGAAGGTACATGGGACAGTTCAATCAGCCCCAGCATTTT.

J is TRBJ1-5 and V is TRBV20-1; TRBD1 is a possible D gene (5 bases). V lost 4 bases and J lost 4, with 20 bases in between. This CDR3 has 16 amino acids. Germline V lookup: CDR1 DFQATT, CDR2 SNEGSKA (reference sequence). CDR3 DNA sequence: TGCAGTGCTAAAGAGCCAACAGGCCAACTAAATCAGCCCCAGCATTTT. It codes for CSAKEPTGQLNQPQHF.

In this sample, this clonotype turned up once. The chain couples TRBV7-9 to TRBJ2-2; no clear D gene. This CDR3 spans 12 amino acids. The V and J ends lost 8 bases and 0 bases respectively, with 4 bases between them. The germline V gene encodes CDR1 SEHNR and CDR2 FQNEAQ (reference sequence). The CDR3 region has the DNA TGTGCCAGCGGGGCGAACACCGGGGAGCTGTTTTTT. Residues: CASGANTGELFF.

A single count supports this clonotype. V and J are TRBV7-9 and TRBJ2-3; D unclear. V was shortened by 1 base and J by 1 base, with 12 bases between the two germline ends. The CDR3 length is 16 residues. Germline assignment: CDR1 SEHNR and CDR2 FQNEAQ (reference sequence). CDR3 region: CASSLDPRFGTDTQYF. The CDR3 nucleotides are TGTGCCAGCAGCTTAGATCCCCGGTTCGGCACAGATACGCAGTATTTT.

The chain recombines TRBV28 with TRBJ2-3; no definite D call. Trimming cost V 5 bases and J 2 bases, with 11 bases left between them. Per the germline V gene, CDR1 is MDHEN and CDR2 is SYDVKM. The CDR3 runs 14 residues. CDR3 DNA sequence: TGTGCCAGCAGTGGGGATCCCAACACAGATACGCAGTATTTT. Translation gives CASSGDPNTDTQYF.

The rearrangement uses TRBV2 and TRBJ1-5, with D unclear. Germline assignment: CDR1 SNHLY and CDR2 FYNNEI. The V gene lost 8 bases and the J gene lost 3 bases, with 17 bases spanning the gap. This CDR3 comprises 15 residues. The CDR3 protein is CASGLGQQFNQPQHF. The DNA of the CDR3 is TGTGCCAGCGGTCTCGGTCAGCAGTTCAATCAGCCCCAGCATTTT.

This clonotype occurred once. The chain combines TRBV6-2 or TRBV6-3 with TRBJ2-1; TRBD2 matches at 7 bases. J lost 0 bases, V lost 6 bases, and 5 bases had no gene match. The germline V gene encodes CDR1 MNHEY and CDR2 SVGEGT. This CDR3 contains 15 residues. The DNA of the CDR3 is TGTGCCAGCAGACACCTAGCGGTCTCCTACAATGAGCAGTTCTTC. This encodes CASRHLAVSYNEQFF.

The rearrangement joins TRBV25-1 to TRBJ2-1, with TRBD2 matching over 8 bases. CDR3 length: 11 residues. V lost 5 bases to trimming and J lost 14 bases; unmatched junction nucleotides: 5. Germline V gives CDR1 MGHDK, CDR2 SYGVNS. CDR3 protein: CASSPGTREFF. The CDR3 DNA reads TGTGCCAGCAGTCCCGGGACTAGGGAGTTCTTC.

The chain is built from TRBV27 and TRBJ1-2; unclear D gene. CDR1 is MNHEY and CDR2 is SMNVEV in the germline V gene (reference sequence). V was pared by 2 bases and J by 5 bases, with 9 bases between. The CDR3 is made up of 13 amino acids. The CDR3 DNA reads TGTGCCAGCAGTTTAGGTTTAGAGTATGGCTACACCTTC. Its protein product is CASSLGLEYGYTF.

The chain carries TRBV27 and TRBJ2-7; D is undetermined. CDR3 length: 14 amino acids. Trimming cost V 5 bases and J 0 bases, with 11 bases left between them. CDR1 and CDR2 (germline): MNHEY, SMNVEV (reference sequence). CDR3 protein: CASSGPSSSYEQYF. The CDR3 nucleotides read TGTGCCAGCAGTGGACCGTCGAGCTCCTACGAGCAGTACTTC.

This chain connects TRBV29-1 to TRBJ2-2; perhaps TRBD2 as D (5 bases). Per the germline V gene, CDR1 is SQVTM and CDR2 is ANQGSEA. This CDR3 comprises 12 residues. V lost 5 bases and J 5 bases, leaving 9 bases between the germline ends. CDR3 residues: CSVLRGTGELFF. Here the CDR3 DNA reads TGCAGCGTTCTTCGAGGGACCGGGGAGCTGTTTTTT.

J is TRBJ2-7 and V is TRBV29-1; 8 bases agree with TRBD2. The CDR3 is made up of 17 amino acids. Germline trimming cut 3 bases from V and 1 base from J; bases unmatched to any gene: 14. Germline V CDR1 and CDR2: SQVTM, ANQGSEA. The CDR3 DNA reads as TGCAGCGTTGAGGGATCGGCAAGCGGGAGTGGGTCCTACGAGCAGTACTTC. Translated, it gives CSVEGSASGSGSYEQYF.

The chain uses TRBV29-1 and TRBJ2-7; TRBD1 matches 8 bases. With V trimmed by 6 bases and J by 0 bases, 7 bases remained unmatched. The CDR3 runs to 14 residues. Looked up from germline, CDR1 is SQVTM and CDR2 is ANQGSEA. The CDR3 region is CSVPGQASSYEQYF. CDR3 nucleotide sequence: TGCAGCGTGCCGGGACAGGCCAGCTCCTACGAGCAGTACTTC.

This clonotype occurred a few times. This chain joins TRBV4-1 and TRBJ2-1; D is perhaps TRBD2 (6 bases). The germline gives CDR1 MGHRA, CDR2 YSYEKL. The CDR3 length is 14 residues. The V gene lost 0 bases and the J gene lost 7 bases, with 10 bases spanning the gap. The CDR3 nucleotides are TGCGCCAGCAGCCAAGAAACTAGCAGGAATGAGCAGTTCTTC. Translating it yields CASSQETSRNEQFF.

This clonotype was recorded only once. CDR3 bases: TGCGCCAGCAGGGGTAACTACAATGAGCAGTTCTTC. This sequence encodes CASRGNYNEQFF. The chain is built from TRBV5-1 and TRBJ2-1; the D is unclear. The CDR3 consists of 12 residues. The V end lost 5 bases, the J end lost 3 bases, and 6 bases lay between the germline ends. Per the germline V gene, CDR1 is SGHRS and CDR2 is YFSETQ.

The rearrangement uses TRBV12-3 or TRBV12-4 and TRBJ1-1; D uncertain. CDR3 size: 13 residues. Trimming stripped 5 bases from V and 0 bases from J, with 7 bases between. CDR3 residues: CASSLTLNTEAFF. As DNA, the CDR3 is TGTGCCAGCAGTCTCACCTTGAACACTGAAGCTTTCTTT.

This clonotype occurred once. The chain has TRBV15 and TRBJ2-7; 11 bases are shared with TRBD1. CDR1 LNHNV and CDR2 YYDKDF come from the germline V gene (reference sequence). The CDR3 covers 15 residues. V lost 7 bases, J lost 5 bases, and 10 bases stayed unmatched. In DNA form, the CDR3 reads TGTGCCACCAACCCTGTCCGGGACAGGGGGAACGAGCAGTACTTC. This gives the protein CATNPVRDRGNEQYF.

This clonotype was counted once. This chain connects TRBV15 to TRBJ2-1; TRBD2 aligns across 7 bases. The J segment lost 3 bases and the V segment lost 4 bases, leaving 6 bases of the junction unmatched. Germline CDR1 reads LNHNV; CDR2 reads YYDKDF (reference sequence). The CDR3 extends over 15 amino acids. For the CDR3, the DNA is TGTGCCACCAGCAACGGGCTAGCGGTCTACAATGAGCAGTTCTTC. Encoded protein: CATSNGLAVYNEQFF. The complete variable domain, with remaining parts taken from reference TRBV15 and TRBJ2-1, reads DAMVIQNPRYQVTQFGKPVTLSCSQTLNHNVMYWYQQKSSQAPKLLFHYYDKDFNNEADTPDNFQSRRPNTSFCFLDIRSPGLGDTAMYLCATSNGLAVYNEQFFGPGTRLTVL.

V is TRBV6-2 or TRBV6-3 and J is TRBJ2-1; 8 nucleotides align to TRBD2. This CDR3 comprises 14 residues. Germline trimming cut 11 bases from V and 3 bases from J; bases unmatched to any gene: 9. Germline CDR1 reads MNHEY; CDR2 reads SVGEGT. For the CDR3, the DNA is TGTGCCGGGGGGCCCACTAGCGGCTACAATGAGCAGTTCTTC. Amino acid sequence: CAGGPTSGYNEQFF.

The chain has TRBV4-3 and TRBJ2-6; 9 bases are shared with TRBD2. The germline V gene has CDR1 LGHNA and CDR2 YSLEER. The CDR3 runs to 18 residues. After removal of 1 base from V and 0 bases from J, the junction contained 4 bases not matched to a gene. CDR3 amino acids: CASSQVLAGYSGANVLTF. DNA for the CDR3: TGCGCCAGCAGCCAAGTTCTAGCGGGATACTCTGGGGCCAACGTCCTGACTTTC.

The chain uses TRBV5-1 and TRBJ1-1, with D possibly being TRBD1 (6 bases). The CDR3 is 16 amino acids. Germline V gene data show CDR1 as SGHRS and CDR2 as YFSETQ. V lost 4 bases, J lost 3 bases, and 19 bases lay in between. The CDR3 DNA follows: TGCGCCAGCAGCCTGTACAGGGAGTTAGGGGACACTGAAGCTTTCTTT. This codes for CASSLYRELGDTEAFF.

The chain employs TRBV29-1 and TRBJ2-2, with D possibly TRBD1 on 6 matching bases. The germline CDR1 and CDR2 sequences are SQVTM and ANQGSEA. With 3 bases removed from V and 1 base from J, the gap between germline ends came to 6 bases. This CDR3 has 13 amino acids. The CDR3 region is CSVDRGNTGELFF. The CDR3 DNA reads TGCAGCGTTGACAGGGGGAACACCGGGGAGCTGTTTTTT.

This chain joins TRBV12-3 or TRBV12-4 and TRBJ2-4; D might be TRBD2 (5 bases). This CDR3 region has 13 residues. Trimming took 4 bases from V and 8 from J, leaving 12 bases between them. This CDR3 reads CASSSAARDIQYF. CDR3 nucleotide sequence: TGTGCCAGCAGTTCAGCGGCGAGGGACATTCAGTACTTC.

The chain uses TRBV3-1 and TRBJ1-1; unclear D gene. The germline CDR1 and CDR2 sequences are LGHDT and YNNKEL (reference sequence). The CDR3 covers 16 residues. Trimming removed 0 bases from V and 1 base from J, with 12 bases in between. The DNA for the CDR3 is TGTGCCAGCAGCCAAGAAGGTTACGGCGAGAACACTGAAGCTTTCTTT. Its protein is CASSQEGYGENTEAFF.

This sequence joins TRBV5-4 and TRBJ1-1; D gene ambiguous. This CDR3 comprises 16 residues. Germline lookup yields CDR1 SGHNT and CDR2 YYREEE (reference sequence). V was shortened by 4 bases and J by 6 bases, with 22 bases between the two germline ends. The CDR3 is CASSPVGRSEYSEAFF. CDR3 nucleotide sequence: TGTGCCAGCAGCCCGGTGGGCAGGTCCGAGTACTCTGAAGCTTTCTTT.

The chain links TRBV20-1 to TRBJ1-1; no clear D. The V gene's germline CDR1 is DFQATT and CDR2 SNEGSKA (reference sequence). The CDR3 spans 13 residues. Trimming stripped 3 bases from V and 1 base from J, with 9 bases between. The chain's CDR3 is CSASQVKNTEAFF. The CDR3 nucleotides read TGCAGTGCTAGCCAGGTAAAGAACACTGAAGCTTTCTTT.

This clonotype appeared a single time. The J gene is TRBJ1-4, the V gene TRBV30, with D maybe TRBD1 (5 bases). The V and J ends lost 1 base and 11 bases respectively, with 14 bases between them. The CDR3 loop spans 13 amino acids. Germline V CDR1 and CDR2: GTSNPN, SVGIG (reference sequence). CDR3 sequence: CAWSGDGLDKLFF. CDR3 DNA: TGTGCCTGGAGTGGGGACGGTCTGGACAAACTGTTTTTT.